Each of the 28 T cell receptor beta chains below was sequenced from the same sample in a study of shared clonotypes between healthy human individuals. Positive CCR7 selection of CD45RO-negative cells yielded the naive CD8 cells, and terminally differentiated effector memory CD45RA+ cells were excluded. Data came from immunoSEQ multiplex PCR; TCRdb stores just in-frame clones and leaves some out. Among around 1.9 million clones listed, 93% were seen once. The sequencing sample was made of naive CD8+ T cells from PBMCs. Receptors originate from a young man in good health. Some clones in this sample may be carry-over from other donors' samples.

The V call is TRBV5-5, the J call TRBJ1-5; D remains ambiguous. The V gene lost 0 bases and the J gene lost 3 bases, with 7 bases spanning the gap. This CDR3 region has 14 residues. Germline V gene data show CDR1 as SGHKS and CDR2 as YYEKEE (reference sequence). CDR3 sequence: CASSLERDNQPQHF. The CDR3 region has the DNA TGTGCCAGCAGCTTGGAGAGGGACAATCAGCCCCAGCATTTT.

V is TRBV30 and J is TRBJ1-2; no clear D. CDR1 and CDR2 (germline): GTSNPN, SVGIG (reference sequence). The CDR3 length is 14 residues. The V end lost 5 bases, the J end lost 0 bases, and 13 bases lay between the germline ends. The CDR3 nucleotides are TGTGCCTGGTTGGACGCAGGATCTAACTATGGCTACACCTTC. Residues: CAWLDAGSNYGYTF.

The chain combines TRBV30 with TRBJ2-1; 8 bases agree with TRBD1. Germline loops: CDR1 GTSNPN, CDR2 SVGIG (reference sequence). V gave up 6 bases and J gave up 7 bases; unmatched junction bases: 20. CDR3 length: 17 residues. The CDR3 is CACPPDRGRERRNEQFF. In DNA, the CDR3 is TGTGCCTGCCCGCCAGACAGGGGTCGGGAGAGGCGGAATGAGCAGTTCTTC.

This chain uses TRBV7-2 with TRBJ1-5; D is unresolved. V was cut by 2 bases and J by 6 bases, with 11 bases left in between. CDR3 size: 14 residues. The V gene's germline CDR1 is SGHTA and CDR2 FQGNSA. CDR3 sequence: CASSLILGAQPQHF. The CDR3 DNA reads TGTGCCAGCAGCTTAATCCTGGGAGCTCAGCCCCAGCATTTT. The full variable domain, its missing parts supplied by reference TRBV7-2 and TRBJ1-5, is GAGVSQSPSNKVTEKGKDVELRCDPISGHTALYWYRQSLGQGLEFLIYFQGNSAPDKSGLPSDRFSAERTGGSVSTLTIQRTQQEDSAVYLCASSLILGAQPQHFGDGTRLSIL.

V gene TRBV28 combines with J gene TRBJ2-7; 7 bases match TRBD2. V lost 5 bases to trimming and J lost 2 bases; unmatched junction nucleotides: 12. The CDR3 spans 16 residues. Germline assignment: CDR1 MDHEN and CDR2 SYDVKM. The CDR3 spells CASSALGGEDAYEQYF. The CDR3 DNA follows: TGTGCCAGCAGTGCTCTGGGGGGGGAAGATGCCTACGAGCAGTACTTC.

The rearrangement uses TRBV29-1 and TRBJ2-1; 7 nucleotides match TRBD1. Germline trimming cut 7 bases from V and 10 bases from J; bases unmatched to any gene: 13. CDR1 and CDR2 (germline): SQVTM, ANQGSEA. The CDR3 consists of 13 residues. The CDR3 loop is CSASQGERGEQFF. For the CDR3, the DNA is TGCAGCGCCAGCCAGGGGGAGCGAGGGGAGCAGTTCTTC.

This sequence joins TRBV27 and TRBJ2-1; D gene uncertain. The germline gives CDR1 MNHEY, CDR2 SMNVEV (reference sequence). The germline V and J ends were trimmed by 3 bases and 5 bases, with 8 bases remaining between them. The CDR3 sequence is 13 residues long. The DNA of the CDR3 is TGTGCCAGCAGTTTGATGGCCCACAATGAGCAGTTCTTC. This sequence encodes CASSLMAHNEQFF.

Regarding this clone: Other DNA sequences in the sample encode the same CDR3. The chain uses TRBV28 and TRBJ2-7, with D maybe TRBD1 (5 bases). From germline, CDR1 is MDHEN and CDR2 SYDVKM. Between the trimmed V and J ends, which lost 6 bases and 2 bases, there was a span of 5 bases. The CDR3 sequence is 11 residues long. The CDR3 DNA sequence: TGTGCCAGCAGCAGGGCCTACGAGCAGTACTTC. It codes for CASSRAYEQYF.

The CDR3 DNA sequence: TGTGCCAGCAGGCAACAGGGGAACACCGGGGAGCTGTTTTTT. Residues: CASRQQGNTGELFF. The gene calls are TRBV14 and TRBJ2-2; possibly TRBD1 for D (6 bases). Germline CDR1 is SGHDN and CDR2 is FVKESK. V lost 6 bases and J lost 1, with 9 bases in between. This CDR3 has 14 residues.

This clone came up once. J is TRBJ1-1 and V is TRBV21-1; TRBD1 reflects the table's D call only, with no check against the DNA. TRBV21-1 is annotated as a pseudogene. The CDR3 covers 16 residues. The CDR3 loop is CASSSWDRAEDTEAFF. The CDR3 bases are TGTGCCAGCAGCAGTTGGGACAGGGCGGAGGACACTGAAGCTTTCTTT.

The gene calls are TRBV15 and TRBJ1-2; no firm D call. Trimming stripped 0 bases from V and 8 bases from J, with 16 bases between. CDR3 length equals 15 residues. Germline assignment: CDR1 LNHNV and CDR2 YYDKDF (reference sequence). The CDR3 loop reads CATSRDGLLSGGYTF. CDR3 nucleotide sequence: TGTGCCACCAGCAGAGATGGTCTTTTATCGGGCGGCTACACCTTC.

The chain uses TRBV7-7 and TRBJ2-2, with TRBD2 matching 10 bases. The J segment lost 6 bases and the V segment lost 6 bases, leaving 4 bases of the junction unmatched. The germline CDR1 and CDR2 sequences are SSHAT and FNYEAQ (reference sequence). CDR3 size: 14 residues. The CDR3 protein is CASSERGGAGELFF. DNA for the CDR3: TGTGCCAGCAGTGAGCGGGGGGGTGCCGGGGAGCTGTTTTTT.

The CDR3 sequence is CASSYSDISRGNTIYF. The CDR3 bases are TGTGCCAGCAGTTACTCGGATATAAGCCGTGGAAACACCATATATTTT. The chain has TRBV6-6 and TRBJ1-3; D call uncertain. The CDR3 has 16 amino acids. The germline V and J ends were trimmed by 0 bases and 3 bases, with 12 bases remaining between them. The V gene's germline CDR1 is MNHNY and CDR2 SVGAGI (reference sequence).

This clone was picked up one time. The chain carries TRBV7-9 and TRBJ2-2, with unresolved D. Trimming cost V 5 bases and J 6 bases, with 19 bases left between them. This CDR3 spans 16 amino acids. Germline lookup yields CDR1 SEHNR and CDR2 FQNEAQ (reference sequence). In DNA form, the CDR3 reads TGTGCCAGCAGCATAAACCCCACGAGAAGGCCCGGGGAGCTGTTTTTT. Amino acids: CASSINPTRRPGELFF.

The V and J genes are TRBV2 and TRBJ2-5; TRBD1 aligns across 10 bases. V gave up 4 bases and J gave up 4 bases; unmatched junction bases: 3. This CDR3 contains 14 residues. Per the germline V gene, CDR1 is SNHLY and CDR2 is FYNNEI. For the CDR3, the DNA is TGTGCCAGCAGTGGGAGGACAGGGGGAGAGACCCAGTACTTC. This gives the protein CASSGRTGGETQYF.

J is TRBJ1-2 and V is TRBV30; maybe TRBD1 (5 bases). Germline CDR1 is GTSNPN and CDR2 is SVGIG (reference sequence). V dropped 5 bases and J dropped 3 bases, with 10 bases sitting between them. The CDR3 loop spans 12 amino acids. This CDR3 is CAWGGGYYGYTF. The CDR3 region has the DNA TGTGCCTGGGGGGGAGGCTACTATGGCTACACCTTC.

V usage is TRBV6-4 and J usage is TRBJ2-1, with 7 bases that match TRBD1. The V gene's germline CDR1 is MRHNA and CDR2 SNTAGT. V dropped 6 bases and J dropped 6; count of bases not matched to a gene: 14. The CDR3 runs 16 residues. In DNA, the CDR3 is TGTGCCAGCAGCCCCCCGAGGGGGCGGTCTCTCAATGAGCAGTTCTTC. Amino acids: CASSPPRGRSLNEQFF.

CDR3 loop: CASRGPKGAGELFF. CDR3 nucleotide sequence: TGTGCCAGCAGAGGACCGAAGGGTGCCGGGGAGCTGTTTTTT. The genes are TRBV25-1 and TRBJ2-2; D is unclear. The ends were cut back, 6 bases at V and 6 bases at J, with 14 bases in the middle. Germline V gene sequence: CDR1 MGHDK, CDR2 SYGVNS. This CDR3 has 14 amino acids.

The chain employs TRBV27 and TRBJ2-7; TRBD1 or TRBD2 may be the D gene (5 bases each). From germline, CDR1 is MNHEY and CDR2 SMNVEV (reference sequence). This CDR3 is 14 amino acids long. V was trimmed by 4 bases and J by 3 bases, leaving 13 bases between them. The CDR3 sequence is CASSWDGALYEQYF. The CDR3 region has the DNA TGTGCCAGCAGTTGGGACGGAGCCCTCTACGAGCAGTACTTC.

The chain employs TRBV9 and TRBJ2-3, with D tentatively TRBD2 (5 bases). The V and J ends lost 0 bases and 6 bases respectively, with 17 bases between them. Germline V lookup: CDR1 SGDLS, CDR2 YYNGEE. The CDR3 runs to 16 residues. CDR3 protein: CASSVAQLRDLDTQYF. The CDR3 bases are TGTGCCAGCAGCGTAGCGCAGTTACGGGATTTGGATACGCAGTATTTT.

The chain employs TRBV10-2 and TRBJ2-3; 8 positions agree with TRBD2. In germline, CDR1 is WSHSY, CDR2 SAAADI. The CDR3 has 14 residues. The ends lost 8 bases at V and 2 bases at J; junction bases unmatched: 6. The CDR3 is CASSSGSLTDTQYF. The CDR3 DNA is TGCGCCAGCTCGAGCGGGAGCCTCACAGATACGCAGTATTTT.

The V and J genes are TRBV5-6 and TRBJ2-7, with TRBD1 as a possible D gene (6 bases). CDR1 and CDR2 (germline): SGHDT, YYEEEE. The CDR3 runs to 13 residues. The V gene lost 3 bases and the J gene lost 13 bases, with 20 bases spanning the gap. The DNA for the CDR3 is TGTGCCAGCAGCTGGACCGGGATGGGACATTTCTACTTC. The encoded protein is CASSWTGMGHFYF.

The rearrangement uses TRBV6-1 and TRBJ1-2, with 11 bases matching TRBD1. Germline CDR1 reads MNHNS; CDR2 reads SASEGT. The CDR3 loop spans 15 amino acids. After removal of 6 bases from V and 7 bases from J, the junction contained 10 bases not matched to a gene. The CDR3 DNA reads TGTGCCAGCAGAGACACAGGACAGGGGGCCGGTGGCTACACCTTC. It codes for CASRDTGQGAGGYTF.

The J gene is TRBJ2-5, the V gene TRBV7-9; the D call may be TRBD1 or TRBD2 (5 bases each). The germline CDR1 and CDR2 sequences are SEHNR and FQNEAQ (reference sequence). V lost 8 bases to trimming and J lost 1 base, with 17 bases between them. The CDR3 loop spans 15 amino acids. CDR3 loop: CASLYLAGTQETQYF. The CDR3 bases are TGTGCCAGCCTCTACCTGGCAGGGACCCAAGAGACCCAGTACTTC.

The V call is TRBV9, the J call TRBJ2-5; either TRBD1 or TRBD2 may fit D (7 bases each). V was shortened by 4 bases and J by 4 bases, with 14 bases between the two germline ends. The CDR3 runs to 14 residues. The germline CDR1 and CDR2 sequences are SGDLS and YYNGEE. In nucleotides, the CDR3 is TGTGCCAGCAGCTCAGGGGGGGGCAGAGAGACCCAGTACTTC. This codes for CASSSGGGRETQYF. Filled out from reference TRBV9 and TRBJ2-5, the complete variable domain reads DSGVTQTPKHLITATGQRVTLRCSPRSGDLSVYWYQQSLDQGLQFLIQYYNGEERAKGNILERFSAQQFPDLHSELNLSSLELGDSALYFCASSSGGGRETQYFGPGTRLLVL.

This chain connects TRBV7-9 to TRBJ2-2, with 8 bases fitting TRBD1. The CDR3 runs to 17 residues. V lost 5 bases, J lost 7 bases, and 15 bases stayed unmatched. CDR1 SEHNR and CDR2 FQNEAQ come from the germline V gene (reference sequence). The DNA for the CDR3 is TGTGCCAGCAGCCCGCGACAGGGGCCCACTCTTGACGGGGAGCTGTTTTTT. Amino acids: CASSPRQGPTLDGELFF. Looking up the rest from reference TRBV7-9 and TRBJ2-2 gives the full variable domain: DTGVSQNPRHKITKRGQNVTFRCDPISEHNRLYWYRQTLGQGPEFLTYFQNEAQLEKSRLLSDRFSAERPKGSFSTLEIQRTEQGDSAMYLCASSPRQGPTLDGELFFGEGSRLTVL.

This rearrangement joins TRBV7-9 to TRBJ1-5; no definite D call. Germline V gene data show CDR1 as SEHNR and CDR2 as FQNEAQ (reference sequence). This CDR3 region has 15 residues. Between the trimmed V and J ends, which lost 4 bases and 0 bases, there was a span of 10 bases. The CDR3 region is CASSSGGNSNQPQHF. In DNA form, the CDR3 reads TGTGCCAGCAGCTCCGGCGGGAATAGCAATCAGCCCCAGCATTTT.

The DNA of the CDR3 is TGTGCCAGCAGCTTAGCCCCCTCGGGAGTCACCTACAATGAGCAGTTCTTC. Its protein is CASSLAPSGVTYNEQFF. This chain uses TRBV11-2 with TRBJ2-1, with D tentatively TRBD2 (6 bases). This CDR3 contains 17 residues. The V end lost 1 base, the J end lost 2 bases, and 15 bases lay between the germline ends. CDR1 SGHAT and CDR2 FQNNGV come from the germline V gene.